The rows below give T cell receptor beta chains drawn from one sample of a study of T cells after yellow fever vaccination. TCRdb processed the 5' RACE reads anew with MiXCR; each CDR3 protein has one entry. The table has a few hundred thousand distinct CDR3 sequences, about 4% seen once. The sequenced sample was PBMCs, obtained 5 days after the yellow fever booster vaccination. The source of these receptors is a man younger than 35 who received the YFV17D yellow fever vaccine. CDR3s include the opening cysteine and the closing phenylalanine or tryptophan. D genes are given only for firm matches. Size is stated for part of the rows, as once, few or many counts, or as a class when the clone is expanded.

d_gene: -; abundance: -; v_gene: TRBV6-2/TRBV6-3; j_gene: TRBJ2-3; CDR3aa: CASSYREITDTQYF; CDR3nt: TGTGCCAGCAGTTACCGGGAGATCACAGATACGCAGTATTTT
d_gene: TRBD1; abundance: few; v_gene: TRBV15; j_gene: TRBJ2-1; CDR3aa: CATSSDREYNEQFF; CDR3nt: TGTGCCACCAGCAGTGACAGGGAATACAATGAGCAGTTCTTC
d_gene: TRBD2; abundance: many; v_gene: TRBV7-2; j_gene: TRBJ2-5; CDR3aa: CASSRLAGETQYF; CDR3nt: TGTGCCAGCAGCCGACTAGCCGGCGAGACCCAGTACTTC
d_gene: -; abundance: few; v_gene: TRBV24-1; j_gene: TRBJ1-5; CDR3aa: CATSDFGEPQHF; CDR3nt: TGTGCCACCAGTGATTTCGGGGAGCCCCAGCATTTT
d_gene: -; abundance: -; v_gene: TRBV11-3; j_gene: TRBJ2-3; CDR3aa: CASSLDRANTQYF; CDR3nt: TGTGCCAGCAGCTTAGATCGGGCGAATACGCAGTATTTT
d_gene: -; abundance: many; v_gene: TRBV12-3/TRBV12-4; j_gene: TRBJ2-1; CDR3aa: CASWYRDGYNEQFF; CDR3nt: TGTGCCAGCTGGTACCGGGACGGATACAATGAGCAGTTCTTC
d_gene: -; abundance: many; v_gene: TRBV25-1; j_gene: TRBJ1-1; CDR3aa: CASSGRDTEAFF; CDR3nt: TGTGCCAGCAGTGGTCGGGACACTGAAGCTTTCTTT
d_gene: -; abundance: many; v_gene: TRBV7-9; j_gene: TRBJ2-3; CDR3aa: CASSSEGGTDTQYF; CDR3nt: TGTGCCAGCAGCTCGGAAGGAGGCACAGATACGCAGTATTTT
d_gene: TRBD2; abundance: few; v_gene: TRBV30; j_gene: TRBJ2-1; CDR3aa: CAWLAGGNYEQFF; CDR3nt: TGTGCCTGGTTAGCGGGGGGGAATTATGAGCAGTTCTTC
d_gene: -; abundance: -; v_gene: TRBV4-1; j_gene: TRBJ1-6; CDR3aa: CASSQASIQRNSPLHF; CDR3nt: TGCGCCAGCAGCCAAGCCTCGATTCAACGTAATTCACCCCTCCACTTT
d_gene: TRBD2; abundance: many; v_gene: TRBV9; j_gene: TRBJ2-5; CDR3aa: CASSPRPLGRGDRFQETQYF; CDR3nt: TGTGCCAGCAGCCCGAGGCCCTTAGGGCGGGGGGATCGTTTCCAAGAGACCCAGTACTTC
d_gene: -; abundance: -; v_gene: TRBV4-3; j_gene: TRBJ1-1; CDR3aa: CASSQGTDSMNTEAFF; CDR3nt: TGCGCCAGCAGCCAGGGTACTGACAGCATGAACACTGAAGCTTTCTTT
d_gene: -; abundance: many; v_gene: TRBV4-3; j_gene: TRBJ2-2; CDR3aa: CASSQDLGGEGGELFF; CDR3nt: TGCGCCAGCAGCCAAGATCTGGGTGGGGAAGGCGGGGAGCTGTTTTTT
d_gene: -; abundance: few; v_gene: TRBV28; j_gene: TRBJ1-2; CDR3aa: CASSPPWAGGYTF; CDR3nt: TGTGCCAGCAGTCCTCCTTGGGCGGGAGGCTACACCTTC
d_gene: -; abundance: -; v_gene: TRBV7-6; j_gene: TRBJ2-1; CDR3aa: CASSPASRNNEQFF; CDR3nt: TGTGCCAGCAGCCCCGCCTCTAGGAACAATGAGCAGTTCTTC
d_gene: -; abundance: -; v_gene: TRBV24-1; j_gene: TRBJ2-2; CDR3aa: CATSDSTTNTGELFF; CDR3nt: TGTGCCACCAGTGATTCGACTACTAACACCGGGGAGCTGTTTTTT
d_gene: -; abundance: -; v_gene: TRBV5-6; j_gene: TRBJ2-7; CDR3aa: CASSLGGDFYEQYF; CDR3nt: TGTGCCAGCAGCTTGGGGGGAGATTTCTACGAGCAGTACTTC
d_gene: -; abundance: few; v_gene: TRBV19; j_gene: TRBJ1-5; CDR3aa: CASSIVSRPGYQPQHF; CDR3nt: TGTGCCAGTAGTATCGTATCTAGGCCAGGATATCAGCCCCAGCATTTT
d_gene: TRBD2; abundance: many; v_gene: TRBV11-2; j_gene: TRBJ2-7; CDR3aa: CASSPIAGGSSYEQYF; CDR3nt: TGTGCCAGCAGCCCGATAGCGGGGGGAAGCTCCTACGAGCAGTACTTC
d_gene: TRBD2; abundance: -; v_gene: TRBV9; j_gene: TRBJ2-2; CDR3aa: CASSVASLAGTGELFF; CDR3nt: TGTGCCAGCAGCGTAGCCTCACTAGCGGGCACCGGGGAGCTGTTTTTT
d_gene: TRBD1; abundance: -; v_gene: TRBV4-2; j_gene: TRBJ2-7; CDR3aa: CASSQVGGQEAYEQYF; CDR3nt: TGTGCCAGCAGCCAAGTAGGAGGACAGGAAGCCTACGAGCAGTACTTC
d_gene: TRBD1; abundance: -; v_gene: TRBV19; j_gene: TRBJ1-1; CDR3aa: CASISQGAVYTEAFF; CDR3nt: TGTGCCAGTATCAGCCAGGGGGCGGTATACACTGAAGCTTTCTTT
d_gene: -; abundance: few; v_gene: TRBV12-3/TRBV12-4; j_gene: TRBJ1-1; CDR3aa: CASGLIQGDEAFF; CDR3nt: TGTGCCAGCGGATTAATACAAGGGGATGAAGCTTTCTTT
d_gene: TRBD2; abundance: few; v_gene: TRBV6-5; j_gene: TRBJ2-1; CDR3aa: CASSYSSGGLSSSYNEQFF; CDR3nt: TGTGCCAGCAGTTACTCTAGCGGGGGGTTATCAAGCTCCTACAATGAGCAGTTCTTC
d_gene: -; abundance: few; v_gene: TRBV4-3; j_gene: TRBJ1-5; CDR3aa: CASSQELVYSNQPQHF; CDR3nt: TGCGCCAGCAGCCAAGAACTAGTCTATAGCAATCAGCCCCAGCATTTT
d_gene: -; abundance: -; v_gene: TRBV7-9; j_gene: TRBJ2-1; CDR3aa: CASSLDSPGNEQFF; CDR3nt: TGTGCCAGCAGCTTAGACTCCCCCGGGAATGAGCAGTTCTTC
d_gene: TRBD1; abundance: -; v_gene: TRBV7-2; j_gene: TRBJ2-5; CDR3aa: CASSPTGKETQYF; CDR3nt: TGTGCCAGCAGCCCGACAGGGAAGGAGACCCAGTACTTC
d_gene: -; abundance: -; v_gene: TRBV18; j_gene: TRBJ1-2; CDR3aa: CASSPSGQGYGYTF; CDR3nt: TGTGCCAGCTCACCGTCCGGGCAGGGGTATGGCTACACCTTC
d_gene: -; abundance: few; v_gene: TRBV20-1; j_gene: TRBJ1-4; CDR3aa: CSARGGFSPTNEKLFF; CDR3nt: TGCAGTGCTAGAGGCGGATTCTCTCCAACTAATGAAAAACTGTTTTTT
d_gene: TRBD2; abundance: many; v_gene: TRBV7-2; j_gene: TRBJ2-7; CDR3aa: CASSWGVAGSYEQYF; CDR3nt: TGTGCCAGCAGCTGGGGCGTAGCGGGCTCCTACGAGCAGTACTTC
d_gene: TRBD1; abundance: -; v_gene: TRBV20-1; j_gene: TRBJ1-4; CDR3aa: CSAGRDRGNEKLFF; CDR3nt: TGCAGTGCTGGCCGGGACAGGGGAAATGAAAAACTGTTTTTT
d_gene: TRBD2; abundance: -; v_gene: TRBV6-2/TRBV6-3; j_gene: TRBJ2-5; CDR3aa: CASSQPSGGAALGFETQYF; CDR3nt: TGTGCCAGCAGCCAACCCAGCGGGGGGGCCGCTCTTGGATTCGAGACCCAGTACTTC
d_gene: TRBD2; abundance: -; v_gene: TRBV10-2; j_gene: TRBJ2-3; CDR3aa: CASGSGGADTQYF; CDR3nt: TGCGCCAGCGGTAGCGGGGGGGCAGATACGCAGTATTTT
d_gene: -; abundance: -; v_gene: TRBV6-2/TRBV6-3; j_gene: TRBJ2-7; CDR3aa: CASSRNPGTFSYEQYF; CDR3nt: TGTGCCAGCAGTCGAAACCCCGGGACCTTCTCCTACGAGCAGTACTTC
d_gene: TRBD1; abundance: -; v_gene: TRBV7-2; j_gene: TRBJ1-2; CDR3aa: CASSETGDHGYTF; CDR3nt: TGTGCCAGCAGCGAAACAGGGGACCATGGCTACACCTTC
d_gene: -; abundance: -; v_gene: TRBV7-9; j_gene: TRBJ2-1; CDR3aa: CASSLRAGPPRSEQFF; CDR3nt: TGTGCCAGCAGCTTAAGGGCCGGGCCCCCACGAAGTGAGCAGTTCTTC
d_gene: -; abundance: few; v_gene: TRBV20-1; j_gene: TRBJ1-1; CDR3aa: CSASPLRGAFF; CDR3nt: TGCAGTGCTAGTCCTCTCCGCGGAGCTTTCTTT
d_gene: -; abundance: many; v_gene: TRBV5-1; j_gene: TRBJ1-2; CDR3aa: CASRGSQIANYGYTF; CDR3nt: TGCGCCAGCAGGGGCAGCCAGATTGCCAACTATGGCTACACCTTC
d_gene: -; abundance: many; v_gene: TRBV10-3; j_gene: TRBJ1-1; CDR3aa: CAISVGENTEAFF; CDR3nt: TGTGCCATCAGTGTAGGGGAGAACACTGAAGCTTTCTTT
d_gene: TRBD1; abundance: few; v_gene: TRBV6-2/TRBV6-3; j_gene: TRBJ1-2; CDR3aa: CASRPGQGTDYGYTF; CDR3nt: TGTGCCAGCAGGCCGGGACAGGGGACGGACTATGGCTACACCTTC
d_gene: TRBD1; abundance: many; v_gene: TRBV6-6; j_gene: TRBJ2-5; CDR3aa: CASANRGQGEETQYF; CDR3nt: TGTGCCAGTGCGAACAGGGGGCAGGGGGAAGAGACCCAGTACTTC
d_gene: -; abundance: many; v_gene: TRBV7-3; j_gene: TRBJ2-1; CDR3aa: CASSLEGGNEQFF; CDR3nt: TGTGCCAGCAGCTTAGAAGGCGGGAATGAGCAGTTCTTC
d_gene: -; abundance: few; v_gene: TRBV21-1; j_gene: TRBJ1-5; CDR3aa: CASSKNSLQGQPQHF; CDR3nt: TGTGCCAGCAGCAAAAACTCCCTCCAGGGACAGCCCCAGCATTTT
d_gene: -; abundance: many; v_gene: TRBV12-5; j_gene: TRBJ2-5; CDR3aa: CASGPGTAYQETQYF; CDR3nt: TGTGCTAGTGGTCCGGGGACTGCATACCAAGAGACCCAGTACTTC
d_gene: -; abundance: many; v_gene: TRBV5-6; j_gene: TRBJ1-2; CDR3aa: CASSLREGSANYGYTF; CDR3nt: TGTGCCAGCAGCTTGAGGGAGGGGTCGGCTAACTATGGCTACACCTTC
d_gene: -; abundance: few; v_gene: TRBV6-5; j_gene: TRBJ2-1; CDR3aa: CASSYDLQRLYNEQFF; CDR3nt: TGTGCCAGCAGTTATGACCTACAGCGTCTCTACAATGAGCAGTTCTTC
d_gene: TRBD1; abundance: -; v_gene: TRBV5-8; j_gene: TRBJ1-4; CDR3aa: CASSLRQGVEKLFF; CDR3nt: TGTGCCAGCAGCTTACGACAGGGTGTGGAAAAACTGTTTTTT
d_gene: TRBD2; abundance: -; v_gene: TRBV7-2; j_gene: TRBJ2-7; CDR3aa: CASSLFGGAAYEQYF; CDR3nt: TGTGCCAGCAGCTTATTCGGGGGGGCCGCCTACGAGCAGTACTTC
d_gene: -; abundance: -; v_gene: TRBV20-1; j_gene: TRBJ2-2; CDR3aa: CSARSAGAYTGELFF; CDR3nt: TGCAGTGCTAGATCTGCGGGGGCCTACACCGGGGAGCTGTTTTTT
d_gene: TRBD1; abundance: -; v_gene: TRBV6-1; j_gene: TRBJ2-5; CDR3aa: CASSGDRGPWETQYF; CDR3nt: TGTGCCAGCAGTGGGGACAGGGGGCCATGGGAGACCCAGTACTTC
d_gene: -; abundance: -; v_gene: TRBV29-1; j_gene: TRBJ2-2; CDR3aa: CSCMRADTGELFF; CDR3nt: TGCAGTTGCATGAGGGCGGACACCGGGGAGCTGTTTTTT
d_gene: TRBD2; abundance: -; v_gene: TRBV7-9; j_gene: TRBJ2-1; CDR3aa: CASSIGVRDYRHNEQFF; CDR3nt: TGTGCCAGCAGCATCGGGGTTCGGGACTACCGTCACAATGAGCAGTTCTTC
d_gene: TRBD1; abundance: many; v_gene: TRBV7-2; j_gene: TRBJ1-2; CDR3aa: CASSLGSGQAIYGYTF; CDR3nt: TGTGCCAGCAGCTTAGGCTCGGGACAGGCTATCTATGGCTACACCTTC
d_gene: -; abundance: -; v_gene: TRBV5-4; j_gene: TRBJ1-1; CDR3aa: CASSSGTATTEAFF; CDR3nt: TGTGCCAGCAGCTCCGGGACCGCAACGACTGAAGCTTTCTTT
d_gene: TRBD2; abundance: -; v_gene: TRBV11-2; j_gene: TRBJ2-5; CDR3aa: CASRRTSGGVPGWETQYF; CDR3nt: TGTGCCAGCAGGCGTACTAGCGGGGGGGTCCCCGGCTGGGAGACCCAGTACTTC